The next 20 T cell receptor beta chains were all read from a single sample in a study of spatial heterogeneity in lung cancer. Sample time point: blood at routine non-recurrence follow-up after resection. TCRdb reprocessed the 5' RACE reads with MiXCR, giving one entry per CDR3 protein. The repertoire has 95,000 to 120,000 distinct CDR3 sequences, approximately 11% of them found once; the top ten carry around 24%. The specimen was PBMCs, collected at follow-up. The receptors were gathered from a female donor with early-stage non-small cell lung cancer.

The rearrangement joins TRBV3-1 to TRBJ2-2; D unresolved. V dropped 2 bases and J dropped 3 bases, with 10 bases sitting between them. This CDR3 is built from 15 residues. Germline CDR1 is LGHDT and CDR2 is YNNKEL (reference sequence). CDR3 in DNA: TGTGCCAGCAGCCAAAAACCTTGGGACACCGGGGAGCTGTTTTTT. As protein: CASSQKPWDTGELFF.

The V and J genes are TRBV6-2 or TRBV6-3 and TRBJ2-7; D is possibly TRBD1 or TRBD2 (5 bases each). The CDR3 runs to 17 residues. V dropped 4 bases and J dropped 0 bases, with 19 bases sitting between them. Germline values: CDR1 MNHEY, CDR2 SVGEGT. CDR3 in amino acids: CASSSPSTRRGSYEQYV. As DNA, the CDR3 is TGTGCCAGCAGTTCCCCCTCAACTAGAAGGGGCTCCTACGAGCAGTACGTC.

This clonotype was detected ten times or more. The chain recombines TRBV27 with TRBJ1-5, with TRBD1 matching over 8 bases. The CDR3 loop spans 13 amino acids. In germline, CDR1 is MNHEY, CDR2 SMNVEV (reference sequence). V gave up 6 bases and J gave up 3 bases; unmatched junction bases: 1. CDR3 DNA: TGTGCCAGCAGGGACAGGGTCAATCAGCCCCAGCATTTT. It encodes CASRDRVNQPQHF.

This clonotype has just a few counts. This rearrangement joins TRBV5-6 to TRBJ2-1; 8 bases line up with TRBD2. V lost 2 bases to trimming and J lost 3 bases; unmatched junction nucleotides: 4. CDR3 length equals 15 residues. Per the germline V gene, CDR1 is SGHDT and CDR2 is YYEEEE. The DNA for the CDR3 is TGTGCCAGCAGCTTAGCGGGAGTGCTCTACAATGAGCAGTTCTTC. The encoded protein is CASSLAGVLYNEQFF.

The chain joins TRBV12-3 or TRBV12-4 to TRBJ2-3, with unresolved D. This CDR3 spans 16 amino acids. V dropped 6 bases and J dropped 1 base, with 17 bases sitting between them. The CDR3 DNA follows: TGTGCCAGCAGCCGCACTGACGGGCCACGCACAGATACGCAGTATTTT. This gives the protein CASSRTDGPRTDTQYF.

The V gene is TRBV20-1, the J gene TRBJ2-5, with 13 bases identical to TRBD2. The ends lost 5 bases at V and 4 bases at J; junction bases unmatched: 7. From germline, CDR1 is DFQATT and CDR2 SNEGSKA (reference sequence). The CDR3 is 15 amino acids. Here the CDR3 reads CSAGGTSGNLETQYF. The CDR3 region has the DNA TGCAGTGCTGGAGGGACTAGCGGGAATTTAGAGACCCAGTACTTC.

This clonotype was counted at least ten times. The chain is built from TRBV20-1 and TRBJ1-2; D may be TRBD1 (5 bases). V was trimmed by 4 bases and J by 7 bases, leaving 13 bases between them. Germline lookup yields CDR1 DFQATT and CDR2 SNEGSKA (reference sequence). The CDR3 consists of 12 residues. The chain's CDR3 is CSAIRVGAGYTF. CDR3 DNA: TGCAGTGCTATTAGAGTTGGGGCTGGCTACACCTTC.

This clonotype was seen many times. The chain employs TRBV19 and TRBJ1-5; 8 bases are a match to TRBD1. Germline values: CDR1 LNHDA, CDR2 SQIVND (reference sequence). The CDR3 sequence is 13 residues long. The CDR3 loop is CAVQGGEAQPQHF. The DNA of the CDR3 is TGTGCGGTACAGGGGGGAGAGGCCCAGCCCCAGCATTTT.

For this clonotype: A read error may be the cause here, since a much bigger clone is one base away. This chain links TRBV24-1 with TRBJ2-3; D not certain. The V end was cut by 3 bases, the J end by 1 base, with 13 bases between. Germline V gene lookup returns CDR1 KGHDR and CDR2 SFDVKD. CDR3 length: 16 amino acids. The CDR3 DNA reads TGTGCCACCAGTGATGCAACAAGCTTGGGCACAGATACGCAGTATTTT. Translating gives CATSDATSLGTDTQYF.

This clonotype has a count of ten or more. This chain links TRBV20-1 with TRBJ1-1; D remains ambiguous. The CDR3 has 14 residues. Trimming removed 3 bases at V and 0 bases at J, with 11 bases between. The germline V gene encodes CDR1 DFQATT and CDR2 SNEGSKA (reference sequence). The DNA for the CDR3 is TGCAGTGCTAGTATACGGAGGGTGAACACTGAAGCTTTCTTT. Encoded protein: CSASIRRVNTEAFF.

This clonotype was seen only a few times. The rearrangement links TRBV20-1 to TRBJ2-5; D possibly corresponds to TRBD2 (6 bases). The germline V gene has CDR1 DFQATT and CDR2 SNEGSKA (reference sequence). The CDR3 is made up of 14 amino acids. Trimming cost V 6 bases and J 2 bases, with 16 bases left between them. The DNA for the CDR3 is TGCAGTGCCATCGGACGGCGGGATCAAGAGACCCAGTACTTC. It codes for CSAIGRRDQETQYF.

This clonotype was picked up a small number of times. The chain recombines TRBV10-3 with TRBJ2-7, with 9 bases matching TRBD1. The CDR3 is 15 residues long. Germline lookup yields CDR1 ENHRY and CDR2 SYGVKD. The V gene end was trimmed by 4 bases and the J gene end by 4 bases; junction bases not matched to a gene: 8. This CDR3 reads CAISVGQGSRYEQYV. The CDR3 DNA follows: TGTGCCATCAGTGTGGGACAGGGTTCTAGGTACGAGCAGTACGTC.

This clonotype has only a few counts. The rearrangement links TRBV7-2 to TRBJ2-5, with TRBD2 matching 11 bases. With 1 base clipped from V and 4 bases from J, the junction kept 2 bases outside the gene matches. The CDR3 is 15 residues long. From germline, CDR1 is SGHTA and CDR2 FQGNSA. The CDR3, as DNA: TGTGCCAGCAGCTTAGTAGCGGGAGGGCTAGAGACCCAGTACTTC. It is translated as CASSLVAGGLETQYF.

This clonotype was seen only a few times. The chain uses TRBV24-1 and TRBJ2-2; TRBD1 matches 7 bases. V dropped 11 bases and J dropped 5; count of bases not matched to a gene: 7. The length of the CDR3 is 13 residues. Germline assignment: CDR1 KGHDR and CDR2 SFDVKD. This chain's CDR3 is CAITGAGTGELFF. CDR3 coding DNA: TGTGCCATAACAGGGGCCGGGACCGGGGAGCTGTTTTTT.

In the case of this clonotype: A much larger clone differs from this one at a single base, so this may be a read error. This chain uses TRBV10-3 with TRBJ2-7; 8 positions agree with TRBD1. Germline CDR1 and CDR2: ENHRY and SYGVKD. The length of the CDR3 is 13 residues. The CDR3: CAIKGQEDYEQCF. The CDR3 DNA reads as TGTGCCATCAAGGGACAGGAGGACTACGAGCAGTGCTTC.

V is TRBV6-1 and J is TRBJ1-2; TRBD1 matches 8 bases. CDR3 length equals 14 residues. Germline V gives CDR1 MNHNS, CDR2 SASEGT. The V segment lost 4 bases and the J segment 6 bases; nucleotides outside the gene matches: 7. CDR3 residues: CASSADRGRDGYTF. The CDR3 nucleotides are TGTGCCAGCAGTGCAGACAGGGGAAGGGATGGCTACACCTTC.

This clonotype was seen only a few times. The J gene is TRBJ2-7, the V gene TRBV5-6, with D unclear. The CDR3 has 13 residues. Germline V gives CDR1 SGHDT, CDR2 YYEEEE. V was clipped by 0 bases and J by 4 bases, with 8 bases between them. This chain's CDR3 is CASSLASVYEQYV. The CDR3 bases are TGTGCCAGCAGCTTGGCATCTGTTTACGAGCAGTACGTC.

The chain has TRBV29-1 and TRBJ1-4; D unclear. V was clipped by 6 bases and J by 5 bases, with 19 bases between them. This CDR3 spans 15 amino acids. CDR1 is SQVTM, CDR2 ANQGSEA, per germline. The CDR3 loop reads CSVVVGLASNEKLFF. CDR3 bases: TGCAGCGTGGTAGTAGGGCTTGCCTCGAATGAAAAACTGTTTTTT.

The chain has TRBV14 and TRBJ2-4; 8 positions agree with TRBD1. Trimming took 4 bases from V and 9 from J; bases not matched to a gene: 5. CDR3 length: 13 amino acids. Germline CDR1 is SGHDN and CDR2 is FVKESK. CDR3 in amino acids: CASSPRQGSIQYF. Written as DNA, the CDR3 is TGTGCCAGCAGCCCCCGACAGGGGAGCATTCAGTACTTC.

There are a few counts of this clonotype. This chain uses TRBV28 with TRBJ1-4, with unresolved D. The CDR3 loop spans 14 amino acids. CDR1 MDHEN and CDR2 SYDVKM come from the germline V gene. Trimming pared 6 bases from V and 0 bases from J, leaving 8 bases between. CDR3 in amino acids: CASRGPATNEKLFF. DNA for the CDR3: TGTGCCAGCAGGGGTCCTGCAACTAATGAAAAACTGTTTTTT.